These T cell receptor beta chains were read from a single sample in a study of post-analysis software for immune sequencing data. One entry per CDR3 protein, called by TCRdb with MiXCR from the PCR reads. Counted here are roughly 430,000 distinct CDR3 sequences, less than 40% occurring once; the ten biggest clones make up 7.5% to 8.5%. Source material: blood. All receptors come from a girl aged 2-9 years with multiple sclerosis. CDR3s include the opening cysteine and the closing phenylalanine or tryptophan. D genes are given only for firm matches. Not all rows give a size; the values are once, few, many and, for expanded clones, a class.

d_gene,len,j_gene,v_gene,abundance,CDR3nt,CDR3aa
TRBD2,15,TRBJ2-5,TRBV7-7,few,TGTGCCAGCAGCCCTAGCGGGGGGGCCAGGGAGACCCAGTACTTC,CASSPSGGARETQYF
TRBD1,16,TRBJ2-7,TRBV7-2,few,TGTGCCAGCAGCTCTGGATCCGGGACAGGGGTTTACGAGCAGTACTTC,CASSSGSGTGVYEQYF
TRBD1,16,TRBJ2-1,TRBV28,NA,TGTGCCAGCAGTTTAACCGGGACAGGGGGCTACAATGAGCAGTTCTTC,CASSLTGTGGYNEQFF
NA,14,TRBJ2-5,TRBV6-4,NA,TGTGCCAGCAGTGCGAGCAGAGGGCAAGAGACCCAGTACTTC,CASSASRGQETQYF
TRBD1,13,TRBJ1-2,TRBV13,NA,TGTGCCAGCAGCGTGGCAGGGGGCGGTGGCTACACCTTC,CASSVAGGGGYTF
NA,14,TRBJ2-3,TRBV5-1,NA,TGCGCCAGCAGCTTGTCTAGGGTCGCGGATACGCAGTATTTT,CASSLSRVADTQYF
NA,13,TRBJ2-7,TRBV20-1,few,TGCAGTGCTAGATCTTTAGGGGCTTACGAGCAGTACTTC,CSARSLGAYEQYF
NA,14,TRBJ2-7,TRBV6-6,NA,TGTGCCAGCAGTTACGGTGCAGCCTCCTACGAGCAGTACTTC,CASSYGAASYEQYF
NA,14,TRBJ1-2,TRBV4-1,NA,TGCGCCAGCAGCCAAGGGCAGACCAACTATGGCTACACCTTC,CASSQGQTNYGYTF
NA,15,TRBJ2-7,TRBV4-3,NA,TGCGCCAGCAGCCAAGCCCCGGCCAGCACCTACGAGCAGTACTTC,CASSQAPASTYEQYF
NA,13,TRBJ2-1,TRBV6-1,few,TGTGCCAGCAGTGTTACAGGGAGGAATGAGCAGTTCTTC,CASSVTGRNEQFF
NA,18,TRBJ2-3,TRBV14,few,TGTGCCAGCAGCCAGGGAACACCTTGGACAGATTCCACAGATACGCAGTATTTT,CASSQGTPWTDSTDTQYF
TRBD2,16,TRBJ2-7,TRBV4-2,NA,TGTGCCAGCAGCCCCGGACTAGCGGCGGACTCCTACGAGCAGTACTTC,CASSPGLAADSYEQYF
NA,15,TRBJ1-2,TRBV11-2,NA,TGTGCCAGCAGCTTTGCGGGGTTTTCTAACTATGGCTACACCTTC,CASSFAGFSNYGYTF
NA,13,TRBJ2-1,TRBV14,few,TGTGCCAGCAGCCGGGGGCGGAGCGATGAGCAGTTCTTC,CASSRGRSDEQFF
TRBD2,17,TRBJ2-5,TRBV13,NA,TGTGCCAGCAGTCTTGAGTCTAGACTAGCCCCCAGGGAGACCCAGTACTTC,CASSLESRLAPRETQYF
TRBD2,16,TRBJ2-7,TRBV6-5,once,TGTGCCAGCAGTTACTCGGGCAGGGAGGGATGTTACGAGCAGTACTTC,CASSYSGREGCYEQYF
NA,14,TRBJ2-3,TRBV20-1,NA,TGCAGTGCTAGAGTCTTAACAGCCACAGATACGCAGTATTTT,CSARVLTATDTQYF
NA,15,TRBJ2-7,TRBV28,few,TGTGCCAGCAGTTCCGACAGACGGATTCTGGGCGAGCAGTACTTC,CASSSDRRILGEQYF
TRBD1,15,TRBJ2-1,TRBV7-3,few,TGTGCCAGCAGCCGACGACAGGGCCAGTACAATGAGCAGTTCTTC,CASSRRQGQYNEQFF
NA,16,TRBJ2-7,TRBV3-1,NA,TGTGCCAGCAGCCAAGTTGGTAGTCGACAGAGCTACGAGCAGTACTTC,CASSQVGSRQSYEQYF
TRBD1,14,TRBJ2-1,TRBV14,NA,TGTGCCAGCAGCCAGACAGGGGGCAGGAATGAGCAGTTCTTC,CASSQTGGRNEQFF
NA,15,TRBJ2-5,TRBV6-5,NA,TGTGCCAGCAGTTGGCAGGGGTTCCTCCAAGAGACCCAGTACTTC,CASSWQGFLQETQYF
TRBD2,17,TRBJ2-3,TRBV10-3,NA,TGTGCCATCAGTGAGGCTACCACTAGCGGGAGCGCAGATACGCAGTATTTT,CAISEATTSGSADTQYF
NA,14,TRBJ2-1,TRBV20-1,NA,TGCAGTGCTAGTCTTAGCGGAATCTACAATGAGCAGTTCTTC,CSASLSGIYNEQFF
NA,14,TRBJ1-2,TRBV5-6,few,TGTGCCAGCAGCTTGGTGGGGGGTTCCTATGGCTACACCTTC,CASSLVGGSYGYTF
NA,14,TRBJ2-2,TRBV27,NA,TGTGCCAGCAGTTTTATTCCCTACACCGGGGAGCTGTTTTTT,CASSFIPYTGELFF
NA,13,TRBJ2-1,TRBV6-6,NA,TGTGCCACCAAGACAAGGCCAAACAATGAGCAGTTCTTC,CATKTRPNNEQFF
NA,14,TRBJ2-7,TRBV6-1,few,TGTGCCAGCAGTGTTACAGCCTGGGGGTACGAGCAGTACTTC,CASSVTAWGYEQYF
TRBD2,16,TRBJ2-5,TRBV28,NA,TGTGCCACCACGGACCGAAAGAGCGGGAGGACAGAGACCCAGTACTTC,CATTDRKSGRTETQYF
TRBD1,13,TRBJ2-2,TRBV5-1,NA,TGCGCCAGCAGCGTCCAGGGGGCCGGGGAGCTGTTTTTT,CASSVQGAGELFF
NA,14,TRBJ2-7,TRBV13,NA,TGTGCCAGCAGGGGGGCCCCAACGGGCTACGAGCAGTACTTC,CASRGAPTGYEQYF
NA,16,TRBJ2-5,TRBV3-1,once,TGTGCCAGCAGTCCGAATCCGACCCGGGGCCAAGAGACCCAGTACTTC,CASSPNPTRGQETQYF
TRBD1,12,TRBJ1-2,TRBV29-1,NA,TGCAGCGTTGATACAGGGGGCTATGGCTACACCTTC,CSVDTGGYGYTF
TRBD2,16,TRBJ2-7,TRBV5-5,NA,TGTGCCAGCAGCCTCCATGGACTAGCGGGAGGAAATGAGCAGTACTTC,CASSLHGLAGGNEQYF
NA,15,TRBJ2-5,TRBV21-1,few,TGTGCCAGCAGCAAAGAGGACAGGTACCAAGAGACCCAGTACTTC,CASSKEDRYQETQYF
NA,13,TRBJ2-1,TRBV6-2/TRBV6-3,NA,TGTGCCAGCAGTTACTCGTGGCGCGATGAGCAGTTCTTC,CASSYSWRDEQFF
NA,15,TRBJ2-7,TRBV28,NA,TGTGCCAGCAGTGTAGACGGTTCAGGGAACTACGAGCAGTACTTC,CASSVDGSGNYEQYF
TRBD1,15,TRBJ2-1,TRBV5-1,few,TGCGCCAGCAGCTTGGGACAGGGGGTAAGGGATGAGCAGTTCTTC,CASSLGQGVRDEQFF
NA,12,TRBJ1-5,TRBV3-1,NA,TGTGCCAGCAGTCAGAGCAATCAGCCCCAGCATTTT,CASSQSNQPQHF
TRBD1,13,TRBJ2-7,TRBV28,NA,TGTGCCAGCAGTTCACCAGACAGGGGGGAGCAGTACTTC,CASSSPDRGEQYF
TRBD2,15,TRBJ2-7,TRBV10-3,NA,TGTGCCATCAGTGAGAGAGAGCGGGAGTCCTACGAGCAGTACTTC,CAISERERESYEQYF
NA,13,TRBJ2-3,TRBV12-3/TRBV12-4,NA,TGTGCCAGCAGTTGGGCAGGCACAGATACGCAGTATTTT,CASSWAGTDTQYF
NA,15,TRBJ1-2,TRBV12-3/TRBV12-4,NA,TGTGCCAGTAGTCCCCGGGGGGGGAGCGGCTATGGCTACACCTTC,CASSPRGGSGYGYTF
NA,13,TRBJ1-6,TRBV3-1,few,TGTGCCAGCAGCCAAGATCTGGGAGGCACCCTCCACTTT,CASSQDLGGTLHF
NA,15,TRBJ2-1,TRBV20-1,NA,TGCAGTGCTAGAGATGCGGCTAAGGCTAATAATGAGCAGTTCTTC,CSARDAAKANNEQFF
TRBD2,16,TRBJ2-7,TRBV10-3,NA,TGTGCCATCAGTGAGAGACCAGCGGGAGACTCGGACGAGCAGTACTTC,CAISERPAGDSDEQYF
NA,14,TRBJ2-7,TRBV15,NA,TGTGCCACCAGCAGAAGGACGGGCTCCTACGAGCAGTACTTC,CATSRRTGSYEQYF